These T cell receptor beta chains were read from a single sample in a study of cytomegalovirus exposure and HLA in healthy donors. Profiling relied on immunoSEQ multiplex PCR, and the TCRdb table lists in-frame clones only, not all of them. The clone table shows tens of thousands of clones, with the ten largest holding less than 2.5%. Source material: PBMCs. The source is a female donor in good health and CMV-seronegative. The CDR3 runs from the conserved cysteine through the conserved F or W. Fields, in order: J gene, V gene, D gene, CDR3 protein, CDR3 DNA. A D gene is named only where the DNA matches it firmly.

J gene: TRBJ1-3; V gene: TRBV6-6; D gene: .; CDR3 protein: CASSYQVSGNTIYF; CDR3 DNA: TGTGCCAGCAGTTATCAGGTCTCGGGAAACACCATATATTTT
J gene: TRBJ1-6; V gene: TRBV18; D gene: .; CDR3 protein: CASSPDIGDIGNSPLHF; CDR3 DNA: TGTGCCAGCTCACCAGATATCGGGGACATAGGAAACTCACCCCTCCACTTT
J gene: TRBJ1-4; V gene: TRBV25-1; D gene: .; CDR3 protein: CASSDSTTNEKLFF; CDR3 DNA: TGTGCCAGCAGTGACAGTACAACTAATGAAAAACTGTTTTTT
J gene: TRBJ1-1; V gene: TRBV30; D gene: TRBD1; CDR3 protein: CAGSLAGTGGSPVRF; CDR3 DNA: TGTGCCGGGAGTCTAGCGGGGACAGGGGGTTCGCCCGTTAGGTTT
J gene: TRBJ2-7; V gene: TRBV7-2; D gene: TRBD2; CDR3 protein: CASSVSQAGIEQYF; CDR3 DNA: TGTGCCAGCAGCGTTAGCCAAGCGGGGATCGAGCAGTACTTC
J gene: TRBJ1-3; V gene: TRBV15; D gene: .; CDR3 protein: CATSRGSISGNTIYF; CDR3 DNA: TGTGCCACCAGCAGAGGTTCCATCTCTGGAAACACCATATATTTT
J gene: TRBJ2-6; V gene: TRBV11-3; D gene: TRBD1; CDR3 protein: CASSPRDRGRVANVLTF; CDR3 DNA: TGTGCCAGCAGCCCCCGGGACAGGGGGCGAGTGGCCAACGTCCTGACTTTC
J gene: TRBJ2-5; V gene: TRBV20-1; D gene: .; CDR3 protein: CSASYQETQYF; CDR3 DNA: TGCAGTGCATCGTACCAAGAGACCCAGTACTTC
J gene: TRBJ1-6; V gene: TRBV27; D gene: .; CDR3 protein: CASSSNRKGHSPLHF; CDR3 DNA: TGTGCCAGCAGCAGCAACAGGAAAGGCCATTCACCCCTCCACTTT
J gene: TRBJ2-7; V gene: TRBV28; D gene: TRBD2; CDR3 protein: CASSWGGIGYEQYF; CDR3 DNA: TGTGCCAGCAGTTGGGGGGGTATTGGCTACGAGCAGTACTTC
J gene: TRBJ2-7; V gene: TRBV4-1; D gene: TRBD2; CDR3 protein: CASSQYTSGGFYEQYF; CDR3 DNA: TGCGCCAGCAGCCAATACACTAGCGGAGGCTTCTACGAGCAGTACTTC
J gene: TRBJ2-7; V gene: TRBV6-5; D gene: .; CDR3 protein: CASRVGPGIYEQYF; CDR3 DNA: TGTGCCAGCAGGGTGGGGCCAGGAATCTACGAGCAGTACTTC
J gene: TRBJ2-3; V gene: TRBV6-5; D gene: .; CDR3 protein: CASSYGGDSSTDTQYF; CDR3 DNA: TGTGCCAGCAGTTACGGCGGGGACTCTAGCACAGATACGCAGTATTTT
J gene: TRBJ2-6; V gene: TRBV29-1; D gene: TRBD1; CDR3 protein: CSVPRDRGLLGANVLTF; CDR3 DNA: TGCAGCGTTCCGCGGGACAGGGGGCTCTTGGGGGCCAACGTCCTGACTTTC
J gene: TRBJ1-2; V gene: TRBV4-3; D gene: .; CDR3 protein: CASGFSGKGGYTF; CDR3 DNA: TGCGCCAGCGGGTTCTCGGGGAAAGGAGGCTACACCTTC
J gene: TRBJ1-1; V gene: TRBV5-4; D gene: .; CDR3 protein: CASSFTGTEAFF; CDR3 DNA: TGTGCCAGCAGCTTCACAGGCACTGAAGCTTTCTTT
J gene: TRBJ2-7; V gene: TRBV5-1; D gene: TRBD1; CDR3 protein: CASSWTGSYEQYF; CDR3 DNA: TGCGCCAGCAGCTGGACAGGCTCCTACGAGCAGTACTTC
J gene: TRBJ1-1; V gene: TRBV18; D gene: .; CDR3 protein: CASSPPGRASNTEAFF; CDR3 DNA: TGTGCCAGCTCACCACCTGGGCGGGCTTCGAACACTGAAGCTTTCTTT
J gene: TRBJ1-6; V gene: TRBV9; D gene: .; CDR3 protein: CASSVARNSPLHF; CDR3 DNA: TGTGCCAGCAGCGTAGCGAGAAATTCACCCCTCCACTTT
J gene: TRBJ2-3; V gene: TRBV5-1; D gene: .; CDR3 protein: CASSQQGSLDTQYF; CDR3 DNA: TGCGCCAGCAGCCAACAGGGATCCCTAGATACGCAGTATTTT
J gene: TRBJ2-7; V gene: TRBV4-1; D gene: TRBD1; CDR3 protein: CASSQGRLPGQGSYEQYF; CDR3 DNA: TGCGCCAGCAGCCAAGGCCGACTGCCGGGACAGGGCTCCTACGAGCAGTACTTC
J gene: TRBJ2-5; V gene: TRBV18; D gene: .; CDR3 protein: CASSNQEGVGAYF; CDR3 DNA: TGTGCCAGCTCAAACCAAGAAGGGGTTGGAGCCTACTTC
J gene: TRBJ2-1; V gene: TRBV30; D gene: TRBD2; CDR3 protein: CAWSVRGTSGSLQFF; CDR3 DNA: TGTGCCTGGAGTGTACGAGGGACTAGCGGGAGCCTTCAGTTCTTC